This TCR beta chain was sequenced for a study of low-dose radiotherapy and immunotherapy resistance in tumors. Study-wide background: Every day for four cycles from cycle 1 day 1, patients took 300 mg of oral aspirin.

Time point defined: before trial treatment. Nivolumab, ipilimumab, aspirin, low-dose cyclophosphamide and low-dose radiotherapy were all administered to the donors. Those eligible were patients bearing advanced solid tumors lacking tumor-infiltrating lymphocytes. V lost 6 bases to trimming and J lost 7 bases, with 16 bases between them. This CDR3 is built from 13 residues. The germline V gene encodes CDR1 SQVTM and CDR2 ANQGSEA. This clonotype was recorded many times. TRAV- and TRBV-specific primers, spanning alpha and beta chains, primed first-strand cDNA. Amplification, which lasted around 20 PCR cycles, used a constant-region primer and V-primer adapter to amplify TCRs. By in vitro transcription, the isolated mRNA was amplified. TCRdb fed the reads into MiXCR, producing one record per CDR3 protein. The table has tens of thousands of distinct CDR3 sequences, more than 7.5% seen once.

Material: PBMCs, obtained before treatment. The receptor comes from a male donor with prostate cancer. This sequence joins TRBV29-1 and TRBJ1-5; maybe TRBD1 (5 bases). CDR3 protein: CSVEAMKGQPQHF. The DNA of the CDR3 is TGCAGCGTGGAGGCCATGAAGGGGCAGCCCCAGCATTTT. Full variable domain (remainder filled in from reference TRBV29-1 and TRBJ1-5): SAVISQKPSRDICQRGTSLTIQCQVDSQVTMMFWYRQQPGQSLTLIATANQGSEATYESGFVIDKFPISRPNLTFSTLTVSNMSPEDSSIYLCSVEAMKGQPQHFGDGTRLSIL.